This TCR beta chain was profiled in a study of breast tumors, draining lymph nodes, adjacent tissues. Broader study findings: Compared with lymph nodes, tumors were less diverse; compared with nontumor tissue, more. Luminal-like breast cancer showed significantly higher tumor–nontumor repertoire similarity than basal-like. Tumor T cell lymph node origin was a supported hypothesis, not proven.

Samples came from axillary lymph nodes draining the breast cancer. This clonotype was recorded at least ten times. Its antigen remains unidentified. The ends were cut back, 8 bases at V and 5 bases at J, with 9 bases in the middle. Germline loops: CDR1 MNHNY, CDR2 SVGAGI (reference sequence). CDR3 length equals 12 residues. TCRdb called the multiplex PCR reads again in MiXCR, with one record for every CDR3 protein. The sample includes 85,000 to 120,000 distinct CDR3 sequences, 30% of them seen just once. This chain links TRBV6-6 with TRBJ1-4; possibly TRBD1 for D (5 bases). The material sequenced was axillary lymph node tissue. The receptor was isolated from a female donor with breast cancer. Some clones in this sample may be carry-over from other donors' samples. The CDR3 DNA reads as TGTGCCAGCCGGGGCAAAAATGAAAAACTGTTTTTT. Protein: CASRGKNEKLFF.